The TCR beta chain under discussion was sequenced for a study of OX40 agonist ivuxolimab in advanced cancers. Study information: In this trial design, patients received ivuxolimab intravenously at 0.01 to 10 mg/kg every 2 weeks. Earlier treatment with anti-PD-1, anti-PD-L1 or anti-CTLA-4 was permitted, and approximately 38% had received some.

Assay: immunoSEQ multiplex PCR; the TCRdb copy retains only in-frame clones and omits some. This sample has 30,000 to 35,000 clones, with 80% to 85% found just once. The CDR3 is 13 amino acids. V lost 2 bases and J 8 bases, leaving 10 bases between the germline ends. CDR1 and CDR2 (germline): WNHNN, SYGVQD (reference sequence). Notes on the study in general: Clonal expansion by week 6 occurred in CD4+ and CD8+ blood T cells (at 0.1 to 3.0 mg/kg).

As regards this clone: Its antigen remains unidentified.

The clonotype originates from an adult with an advanced solid tumor such as melanoma, head and neck, liver or kidney cancer. The material was CD4+ or CD8+ T cells sorted from blood, obtained in a trial of the OX40 agonist ivuxolimab. The rearrangement links TRBV10-1 to TRBJ2-1; D is possibly TRBD1 or TRBD2 (6 bases each). The CDR3 reads CASSEQEGDEQFF. CDR3 nucleotide sequence: TGCGCCAGCAGTGAGCAGGAGGGGGATGAGCAGTTCTTC.